This T cell receptor (beta chain) was sequenced during a study of graft-versus-host responses after intestinal transplantation. Study context: Among the recipients, all got anti-thymocyte globulin induction and then tacrolimus and steroids for 3 to 4 years.

With 8 bases clipped from V and 2 bases from J, the junction kept 12 bases outside the gene matches. The CDR3 is made up of 15 amino acids. Libraries were prepared by immunoSEQ multiplex PCR; TCRdb keeps only in-frame clonotypes and omits some of them. The sample yields roughly 40,000 clones, around nine tenths seen once. Source: PBMCs, taken 267 days after transplant. The V and J genes are TRBV5-3 and TRBJ2-5; 7 bases match TRBD2. TRBV5-3 is an ORF; its function is uncertain. This clonotype was obtained from a human patient who received an intestinal transplant, so some T cells may come from the graft donor. The CDR3 DNA follows: TGTGCCAGGGATTCTCTTCTAGCGGCACAAGAGACCCAGTACTTC. Its translation: CARDSLLAAQETQYF.